One sample yielded the 30 T cell receptor beta chains listed below, sequenced in a study of identical twins. TCRdb ran MiXCR on the 5' RACE reads and lists one entry per CDR3 protein. Found here are roughly 710,000 distinct CDR3 sequences, roughly 6% of them singletons; the top ten hold about 1.8%. Sequences were obtained from naive T cells sorted from blood. All receptors come from a man aged 18 to 29 in good health.

This clonotype was picked up a small number of times. The chain uses TRBV7-8 and TRBJ2-2, with D possibly being TRBD1 or TRBD2 (5 bases each). The germline gives CDR1 SGHVS, CDR2 FQNEAQ. CDR3 length: 14 amino acids. V lost 4 bases to trimming and J lost 7 bases, with 13 bases between them. The CDR3 coding sequence is TGTGCCAGCAGCTCCCCCGGGGCCGTCGGGGAGCTGTTTTTT. It encodes CASSSPGAVGELFF.

This clonotype was observed many times. The rearrangement links TRBV7-6 to TRBJ2-3; the match to TRBD1 covers 8 bases. Germline trimming cut 3 bases from V and 4 bases from J; bases unmatched to any gene: 21. The CDR3 consists of 20 residues. The germline gives CDR1 SGHVS, CDR2 FNYEAQ. CDR3 bases: TGTGCCAGCAGCTTGGGGACAGGTCTCGATACGGAGAGGCCCCCAGATACGCAGTATTTT. Its translation is CASSLGTGLDTERPPDTQYF.

This clonotype came up many times. This sequence joins TRBV20-1 and TRBJ1-5; unclear D gene. The CDR3 length is 13 residues. Trimming took 4 bases from V and 7 from J, leaving 14 bases between them. Germline V gene data show CDR1 as DFQATT and CDR2 as SNEGSKA (reference sequence). DNA of the CDR3: TGCAGTGCTACGTCGGGTCCCCGGCAGCCCCAGCATTTT. This translates into CSATSGPRQPQHF.

This chain links TRBV20-1 with TRBJ2-2, with TRBD1 as a possible D gene (6 bases). There are 14 residues in the CDR3. The germline CDR1 and CDR2 sequences are DFQATT and SNEGSKA (reference sequence). Trimming removed 6 bases from V and 6 bases from J, with 17 bases in between. CDR3 amino acids: CSAPLRGVAGELFF. CDR3 coding DNA: TGCAGTGCCCCACTCAGGGGAGTGGCCGGGGAGCTGTTTTTT.

The chain is built from TRBV20-1 and TRBJ1-6; 9 bases match TRBD1. Trimming at V came to 6 bases and at J to 12 bases, leaving 15 bases not matched to a gene. Germline V gene sequence: CDR1 DFQATT, CDR2 SNEGSKA (reference sequence). The CDR3 totals 15 residues. The CDR3 sequence is CSAPTGGAKGGPLHF. CDR3 DNA sequence: TGCAGTGCGCCTACAGGGGGCGCGAAAGGGGGACCCCTCCACTTT.

This clonotype was recorded a few times. V usage is TRBV6-1 and J usage is TRBJ2-1, with TRBD2 matching over 8 bases. From germline, CDR1 is MNHNS and CDR2 SASEGT. This CDR3 spans 17 amino acids. V gave up 6 bases and J gave up 6 bases; unmatched junction bases: 16. The chain's CDR3 is CASSERSGTSLVNEQFF. The CDR3 coding sequence is TGTGCCAGCAGCGAACGCTCCGGGACTAGTCTCGTCAATGAGCAGTTCTTC.

This clonotype was recorded many times. The J gene is TRBJ1-5, the V gene TRBV20-1, with a tentative D call TRBD1 (5 bases). The ends were cut back, 6 bases at V and 0 bases at J, with 15 bases in the middle. The CDR3 length is 15 residues. The V gene's germline CDR1 is DFQATT and CDR2 SNEGSKA (reference sequence). CDR3: CSANDGTGSNQPQHF. For the CDR3, the DNA is TGCAGTGCAAACGACGGGACGGGTAGCAATCAGCCCCAGCATTTT.

This chain connects TRBV5-6 to TRBJ1-2; no definite D call. The CDR3 spans 12 residues. Germline V gene data show CDR1 as SGHDT and CDR2 as YYEEEE. V lost 1 base and J lost 8, with 9 bases in between. The CDR3 region is CASSLSAGGYTF. The CDR3 DNA follows: TGTGCCAGCAGCTTGAGTGCTGGAGGCTACACCTTC. The full variable domain, completed using reference TRBV5-6 and TRBJ1-2, is DAGVTQSPTHLIKTRGQQVTLRCSPKSGHDTVSWYQQALGQGPQFIFQYYEEEERQRGNFPDRFSGHQFPNYSSELNVNALLLGDSALYLCASSLSAGGYTFGSGTRLTVV.

The table lists this clonotype with many counts. The rearrangement joins TRBV20-1 to TRBJ2-3, with D tentatively TRBD2 (5 bases). The germline V and J ends were trimmed by 1 base and 0 bases, with 11 bases remaining between them. CDR3 length: 15 amino acids. CDR1 and CDR2 (germline): DFQATT, SNEGSKA (reference sequence). The CDR3 nucleotides are TGCAGTGCTAGAGCCCAGCGGCTTAGCACAGATACGCAGTATTTT. It codes for CSARAQRLSTDTQYF.

This clonotype appeared a few times. V usage is TRBV20-1 and J usage is TRBJ1-2; D ambiguous. This CDR3 region has 10 residues. Germline V gene sequence: CDR1 DFQATT, CDR2 SNEGSKA (reference sequence). Trimming pared 4 bases from V and 4 bases from J, leaving 4 bases between. As DNA, the CDR3 is TGCAGTGCTAAGTCCTATGGCTACACCTTC. It translates to CSAKSYGYTF.

The sample holds many counts of this clonotype. The rearrangement joins TRBV29-1 to TRBJ1-5; maybe TRBD1 (6 bases). CDR3 size: 13 residues. V lost 6 bases and J 6 bases, leaving 15 bases between the germline ends. Germline assignment: CDR1 SQVTM and CDR2 ANQGSEA. DNA for the CDR3: TGCAGCGTAAAAGACGGAGGGGGTCAGCCCCAGCATTTT. This encodes CSVKDGGGQPQHF.

This clonotype was found a few times. The V gene is TRBV11-1, the J gene TRBJ1-1, with D tentatively TRBD1 (5 bases). The germline V gene has CDR1 SGHAT and CDR2 FQDESV (reference sequence). CDR3 length: 18 amino acids. Trimming took off 4 bases at V and 0 bases at J, with 21 bases between the two ends. The CDR3 region has the DNA TGTGCCAGCAGCTCCACTACCCCCAGGGCGCGGCTGAACACTGAAGCTTTCTTT. It specifies CASSSTTPRARLNTEAFF.

This clonotype was counted between two and nine times. The rearrangement uses TRBV7-9 and TRBJ1-1, with D unresolved. Germline V gives CDR1 SEHNR, CDR2 FQNEAQ (reference sequence). The V end lost 1 base, the J end lost 9 bases, and 0 bases lay between the germline ends. The CDR3 loop spans 9 amino acids. CDR3 amino acids: CASSLEAFF. The CDR3 bases are TGTGCCAGCAGCTTAGAAGCTTTCTTT.

This clonotype was recorded at least ten times. The chain employs TRBV29-1 and TRBJ1-3; 7 bases agree with TRBD1. CDR1 is SQVTM and CDR2 is ANQGSEA in the germline V gene. V was pared by 7 bases and J by 0 bases, with 6 bases of the junction left unmatched. The CDR3 loop spans 14 amino acids. In DNA, the CDR3 is TGCAGCGCTGGGACAGATAGCTCTGGAAACACCATATATTTT. Translating it yields CSAGTDSSGNTIYF.

The V gene is TRBV6-2 or TRBV6-3, the J gene TRBJ1-5; TRBD1 matches 7 bases. Unmatched junction bases numbered 8, after V lost 6 bases and J lost 6 bases. CDR3 size: 14 residues. The germline V gene has CDR1 MNHEY and CDR2 SVGEGT. CDR3 nucleotides: TGTGCCAGCAGAGCGGGACAGAGACTTCAGCCCCAGCATTTT. It specifies CASRAGQRLQPQHF.

The chain couples TRBV29-1 to TRBJ2-2; no clear D. This CDR3 contains 11 residues. Per the germline V gene, CDR1 is SQVTM and CDR2 is ANQGSEA. Trimming removed 8 bases at V and 1 base at J, with 5 bases between. As DNA, the CDR3 is TGCAGCATAAAGAACACCGGGGAGCTGTTTTTT. Protein product: CSIKNTGELFF.

This clonotype was seen repeatedly, ten times or more. The rearrangement joins TRBV20-1 to TRBJ2-1, with D possibly being TRBD2 (5 bases). V was shortened by 6 bases and J by 9 bases, with 21 bases between the two germline ends. Germline assignment: CDR1 DFQATT and CDR2 SNEGSKA (reference sequence). The CDR3 spans 14 residues. The CDR3 loop reads CSAQLVFPVGEQFF. The CDR3 bases are TGCAGTGCCCAACTAGTTTTTCCAGTCGGTGAGCAGTTCTTC.

This clonotype was detected a few times. The genes are TRBV4-1 and TRBJ2-1; D call uncertain. Germline lookup yields CDR1 MGHRA and CDR2 YSYEKL. V lost 1 base to trimming and J lost 0 bases, with 7 bases between them. The CDR3 sequence is 15 residues long. CDR3 protein: CASSQGSVSYNEQFF. The CDR3 DNA is TGCGCCAGCAGCCAAGGGAGCGTCTCCTACAATGAGCAGTTCTTC.

The sample holds many counts of this clonotype. The chain combines TRBV18 with TRBJ2-7; 12 bases agree with TRBD1. This CDR3 contains 14 residues. Trimming at V came to 6 bases and at J to 5 bases, leaving 5 bases not matched to a gene. Germline V gene sequence: CDR1 KGHSH, CDR2 LQKENI. The CDR3 DNA reads TGTGCCAGCTCCTGGGACAGGGGGCAAAACGAGCAGTACGTC. Translated, it gives CASSWDRGQNEQYV.

Only a few counts were recorded for this clonotype. The rearrangement joins TRBV29-1 to TRBJ2-5; perhaps TRBD1 as D (5 bases). This CDR3 is 14 amino acids long. Trimming took off 7 bases at V and 5 bases at J, with 20 bases between the two ends. The germline CDR1 and CDR2 sequences are SQVTM and ANQGSEA. Here the CDR3 DNA reads TGCAGCGCTCCGACGGCTGGGGCGTGGGAGACCCAGTACTTC. Its protein product is CSAPTAGAWETQYF. The full variable domain, with the rest looked up from reference TRBV29-1 and TRBJ2-5, is SAVISQKPSRDICQRGTSLTIQCQVDSQVTMMFWYRQQPGQSLTLIATANQGSEATYESGFVIDKFPISRPNLTFSTLTVSNMSPEDSSIYLCSAPTAGAWETQYFGPGTRLLVL.

The chain has TRBV5-1 and TRBJ1-1; 11 nucleotides agree with TRBD1. The CDR3 sequence is 15 residues long. Losses at the gene ends were 1 base for V and 7 bases for J; bases not matched to a gene: 6. Germline V gene sequence: CDR1 SGHRS, CDR2 YFSETQ. The CDR3, as DNA: TGCGCCAGCAGCTTGCGGACAGGGGGCGTCAGTGAAGCTTTCTTT. It codes for CASSLRTGGVSEAFF.

This clonotype was picked up many times. V usage is TRBV9 and J usage is TRBJ2-6; 7 positions agree with TRBD1. The V gene's germline CDR1 is SGDLS and CDR2 YYNGEE. The CDR3 contains 16 residues. V lost 4 bases and J lost 4; bases outside the gene matches: 8. The CDR3: CASSLGQSSGANVLTF. CDR3 DNA: TGTGCCAGCAGCCTGGGACAGTCATCCGGGGCCAACGTCCTGACTTTC.

This clonotype was counted a few times. This rearrangement joins TRBV7-3 to TRBJ2-1; D might be TRBD2 (7 bases). Germline values: CDR1 SGHTA, CDR2 FQGTGA. The CDR3 spans 15 residues. V lost 5 bases to trimming and J lost 7 bases, with 18 bases between them. CDR3 in amino acids: CASSPPGGAGNEQFF. The CDR3 coding sequence is TGTGCCAGCAGCCCCCCGGGGGGCGCAGGGAATGAGCAGTTCTTC.

This rearrangement joins TRBV7-9 to TRBJ1-1; D possibly corresponds to TRBD1 (5 bases). CDR3 length: 17 residues. Germline loops: CDR1 SEHNR, CDR2 FQNEAQ (reference sequence). The V end was cut by 3 bases, the J end by 0 bases, with 17 bases between. DNA of the CDR3: TGTGCCAGCAGCTTCCCCCGGCAAGGGGTCCTGAACACTGAAGCTTTCTTT. This encodes CASSFPRQGVLNTEAFF.

This clonotype was detected many times. The chain links TRBV9 to TRBJ1-6, with unresolved D. With 10 bases removed from V and 4 bases from J, the gap between germline ends came to 21 bases. The CDR3 is 16 amino acids. Germline CDR1 reads SGDLS; CDR2 reads YYNGEE. The chain's CDR3 is CAPIVVGDLYNSPLHF. The CDR3 nucleotides read TGTGCCCCTATCGTTGTAGGCGACCTTTATAATTCACCCCTCCACTTT.

This clonotype was seen at least ten times. The chain recombines TRBV20-1 with TRBJ2-1, with a tentative D call TRBD2 (6 bases). V was shortened by 1 base and J by 2 bases, with 15 bases between the two germline ends. The CDR3 is made up of 16 amino acids. Germline-derived CDR1 and CDR2 are DFQATT and SNEGSKA (reference sequence). The CDR3 coding sequence is TGCAGTGCTAGAGGACCGGGACTTTCGCCCTACAATGAGCAGTTCTTC. Its translation: CSARGPGLSPYNEQFF.

In its sample, this clonotype was seen a few times. This chain uses TRBV20-1 with TRBJ1-2; possible D gene TRBD1, 6 bases. V was clipped by 5 bases and J by 4 bases, with 17 bases between them. CDR3 length: 14 amino acids. CDR1 DFQATT and CDR2 SNEGSKA come from the germline V gene (reference sequence). CDR3 bases: TGCAGTGCTCGCTCGCCGGGGGCCTCCTATGGCTACACCTTC. Translated: CSARSPGASYGYTF.

This clonotype showed up many times. The chain is built from TRBV24-1 and TRBJ2-3; a possible D gene is TRBD2 (6 bases). Trimming took 9 bases from V and 2 from J, leaving 14 bases between them. Germline values: CDR1 KGHDR, CDR2 SFDVKD. CDR3 length equals 14 residues. Written as DNA, the CDR3 is TGTGCCACCGGGGCGGGGAGTGTCACAGATACGCAGTATTTT. Its protein is CATGAGSVTDTQYF.

This clonotype occurred many times. The chain employs TRBV5-1 and TRBJ2-1; D not resolved. V dropped 0 bases and J dropped 7 bases, with 8 bases sitting between them. There are 13 residues in the CDR3. Germline V gene sequence: CDR1 SGHRS, CDR2 YFSETQ. The CDR3 nucleotides read TGCGCCAGCAGCTTGGGGCCCGGAAATGAGCAGTTCTTC. Translated: CASSLGPGNEQFF.

The chain recombines TRBV5-1 with TRBJ2-1; 10 nucleotides match TRBD2. The length of the CDR3 is 16 residues. With V trimmed by 7 bases and J by 5 bases, 12 bases remained unmatched. Germline-derived CDR1 and CDR2 are SGHRS and YFSETQ. CDR3 DNA sequence: TGCGCCAGCCGTCCCCTAGGAAGCGGGAGGGACAATGAGCAGTTCTTC. Translated, it gives CASRPLGSGRDNEQFF. Filled out from reference TRBV5-1 and TRBJ2-1, the complete variable domain reads KAGVTQTPRYLIKTRGQQVTLSCSPISGHRSVSWYQQTPGQGLQFLFEYFSETQRNKGNFPGRFSGRQFSNSRSEMNVSTLELGDSALYLCASRPLGSGRDNEQFFGPGTRLTVL.